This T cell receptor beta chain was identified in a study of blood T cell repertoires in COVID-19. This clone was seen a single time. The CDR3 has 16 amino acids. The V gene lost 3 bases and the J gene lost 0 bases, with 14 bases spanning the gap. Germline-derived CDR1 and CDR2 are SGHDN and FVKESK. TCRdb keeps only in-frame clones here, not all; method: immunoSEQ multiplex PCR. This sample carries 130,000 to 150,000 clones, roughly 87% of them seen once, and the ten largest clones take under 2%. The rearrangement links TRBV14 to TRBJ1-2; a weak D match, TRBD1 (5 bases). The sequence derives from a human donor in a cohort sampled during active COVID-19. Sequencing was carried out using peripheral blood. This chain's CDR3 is CASSQGLGAANYGYTF. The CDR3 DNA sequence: TGTGCCAGCAGCCAGGGATTAGGGGCAGCTAACTATGGCTACACCTTC.